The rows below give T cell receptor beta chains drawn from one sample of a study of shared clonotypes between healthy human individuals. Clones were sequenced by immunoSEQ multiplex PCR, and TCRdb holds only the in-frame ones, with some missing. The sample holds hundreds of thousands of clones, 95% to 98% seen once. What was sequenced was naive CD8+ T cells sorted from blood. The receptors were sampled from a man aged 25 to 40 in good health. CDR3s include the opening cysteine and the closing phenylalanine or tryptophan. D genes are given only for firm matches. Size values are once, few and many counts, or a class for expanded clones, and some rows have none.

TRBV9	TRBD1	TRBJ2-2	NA	TGTGCCAGCAGCGCCGACAGGGGAATCAACACCGGGGAGCTGTTTTTT	CASSADRGINTGELFF
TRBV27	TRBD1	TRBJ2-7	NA	TGTGCCAGCAGACGGACAGGGAGACACGAGCAGTACTTC	CASRRTGRHEQYF
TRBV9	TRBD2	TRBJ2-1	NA	TGTGCCAGCAGCGTAACCCTCGGGACTAGCGGGACCGATGAGCAGTTCTTC	CASSVTLGTSGTDEQFF
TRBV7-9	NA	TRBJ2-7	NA	TGTGCCAGCAGCACCCTACAGGGTTTCGGCTACGAGCAGTACTTC	CASSTLQGFGYEQYF
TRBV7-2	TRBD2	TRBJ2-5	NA	TGTGCCAGCAGCACAGCTAGCGGGGCGATCCAAGAGACCCAGTACTTC	CASSTASGAIQETQYF
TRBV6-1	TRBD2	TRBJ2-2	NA	TGTGCCAGCAGCGGACTAGCGGGAGTGGCCGGGGAGCTGTTTTTT	CASSGLAGVAGELFF
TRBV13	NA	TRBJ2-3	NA	TGTGCCAGCAGTCTTACTCAGACTAGCACAGATACGCAGTATTTT	CASSLTQTSTDTQYF
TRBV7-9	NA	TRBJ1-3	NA	TGTGCCAGCAGCGGAGCGGACGGCTGGACTGGAAACACCATATATTTT	CASSGADGWTGNTIYF
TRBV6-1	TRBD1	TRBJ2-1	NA	TGTGCCAGCAGTGGCCACAGGGGGCTCAACAATGAGCAGTTCTTC	CASSGHRGLNNEQFF
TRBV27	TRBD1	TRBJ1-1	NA	TGTGCCAGCAGCGCCGGACAGGGAAGGTACACTGAAGCTTTCTTT	CASSAGQGRYTEAFF
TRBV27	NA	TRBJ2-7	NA	TGTGCCAGCAGTCTAACAGGGAATAGCGCGTACGAGCAGTACTTC	CASSLTGNSAYEQYF
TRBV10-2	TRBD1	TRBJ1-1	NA	TGCGCCAGCAGCCCGACAGGGATGAACACTGAAGCTTTCTTT	CASSPTGMNTEAFF
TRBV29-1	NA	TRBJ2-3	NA	TGCAGCGTTGATTCCGTTGACAGGACAGATACGCAGTATTTT	CSVDSVDRTDTQYF
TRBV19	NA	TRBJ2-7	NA	TGTGCCAGTAGTAAGGACAGACCAGACCACGAGCAGTACTTC	CASSKDRPDHEQYF
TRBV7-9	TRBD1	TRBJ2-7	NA	TGTGCCAGCAGCTTAGTGACAGGGTATGCCTACGAGCAGTACTTC	CASSLVTGYAYEQYF
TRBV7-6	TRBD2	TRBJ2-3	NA	TGTGCCAGCAGCGAGAGGGGCGGGACTAGCCGAGATACGCAGTATTTT	CASSERGGTSRDTQYF
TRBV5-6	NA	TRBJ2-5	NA	TGTGCCAGCAGCTTTTCACCAGCGGACAGGGAGGGAGAGACCCAGTACTTC	CASSFSPADREGETQYF
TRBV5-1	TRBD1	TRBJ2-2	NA	TGCGCCAGCAGCTCGGACAGGGGGCTAGGTACCGGGGAGCTGTTTTTT	CASSSDRGLGTGELFF
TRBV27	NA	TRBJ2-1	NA	TGTGCCAGCAGTTCACTCGACTCCCTCAATGAGCAGTTCTTC	CASSSLDSLNEQFF
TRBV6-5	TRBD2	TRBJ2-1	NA	TGTGCCAGCAGTTACGTCCCGAGGGAGGGCACGAATGAGCAGTTCTTC	CASSYVPREGTNEQFF
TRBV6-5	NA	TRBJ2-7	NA	TGTGCCAGCAGTTACCAGGGGGGCTACGAGCAGTACTTC	CASSYQGGYEQYF
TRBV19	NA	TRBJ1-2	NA	TGTGCCAGTAGTATGGGTGATTCCTTGTATGGCTACACCTTC	CASSMGDSLYGYTF
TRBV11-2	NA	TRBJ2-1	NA	TGTGCCAGCAGGTCACAGGGTCTCCGTTACAATGAGCAGTTCTTC	CASRSQGLRYNEQFF
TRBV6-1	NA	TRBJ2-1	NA	TGTGCCAGCAAACGACCAGGGGGGGAGAGTGAGCAGTTCTTC	CASKRPGGESEQFF
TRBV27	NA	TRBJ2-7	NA	TGTGCCAGCAGTTCAGGGTTGGTTGGGGGTCTCAACGAGCAGTACTTC	CASSSGLVGGLNEQYF
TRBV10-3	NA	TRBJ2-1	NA	TGTGCCATCAGTGAGTTTCAAAAGGGCGAAGAGCAGTTCTTC	CAISEFQKGEEQFF
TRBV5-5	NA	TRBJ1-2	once	TGTGCCAGCAGCTTGGCGGAGACAGGTGGAGGCTACACCTTC	CASSLAETGGGYTF
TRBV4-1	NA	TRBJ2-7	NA	TGCGCCAGCAGCCAAGTGGGCTCCTACGAGCAGTACTTC	CASSQVGSYEQYF
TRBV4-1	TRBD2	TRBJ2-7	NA	TGCGCCAGCAGCCAAGTAATAGCTAGCGGGTTGAACGAGCAGTACTTC	CASSQVIASGLNEQYF
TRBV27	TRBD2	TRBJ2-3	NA	TGTGCCAGCAGTCGGGGGGTTCCAGATACGCAGTATTTT	CASSRGVPDTQYF
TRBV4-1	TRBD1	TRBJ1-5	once	TGCGCCAGCAGCCACACAGGGGGCGATCAGCCCCAGCATTTT	CASSHTGGDQPQHF
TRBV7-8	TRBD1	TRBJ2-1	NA	TGTGCCAGCAGCTTTTTATCCGGGACAGGGGGCTATGAGCAGTTCTTC	CASSFLSGTGGYEQFF
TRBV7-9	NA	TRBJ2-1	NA	TGTGCCAGCACCAAAGGACTCGGTGAGCAGTTCTTC	CASTKGLGEQFF